This record covers a single TCR beta chain. The sample is drawn from a study of blood T cell repertoires in COVID-19. Across the study: Researchers got acute and convalescent COVID-19 samples from the United States, Italy and Spain.

The V gene lost 5 bases and the J gene lost 0 bases, with 13 bases spanning the gap. Germline CDR1 MNHEY, CDR2 SMNVEV (reference sequence). The CDR3 is 16 residues long. The study drew participants aged about 18 to 95 years from about two dozen US areas. Profiled with immunoSEQ multiplex PCR; TCRdb holds only in-frame clones, not every one. The sample has some 240,000 clones, 75% to 90% seen once. Material: PBMCs or T cells enriched from blood (not recorded which). The source is a woman aged 40-49 years with acute COVID-19. V gene TRBV27 combines with J gene TRBJ2-2; a weak D match, TRBD2 (6 bases). Here the CDR3 DNA reads TGTGCCAGCAGTGCCCGTGGCGGGACGAACACCGGGGAGCTGTTTTTT. The encoded protein is CASSARGGTNTGELFF.